This T cell receptor (beta chain) comes out of a study of Ad26.COV2.S vaccination and SARS-CoV-2 variants. As to treatment: over 15 received Ad26.COV2.S at low or high dose, single or two shots; 5 received placebo; per-sample allocation not given. Repertoires come from day 63 after the first vaccine or placebo injection. An 18-55-year-old adult in Boston served as donor. To note about this clone: What it recognizes is unknown.

The germline gives CDR1 MNHEY, CDR2 SMNVEV (reference sequence). The J segment lost 0 bases and the V segment lost 5 bases, leaving 4 bases of the junction unmatched. The CDR3 extends over 18 amino acids. Clones were read by immunoSEQ multiplex PCR, and TCRdb kept only the in-frame ones, dropping some. The sample lists a few hundred thousand clones; 80% to 95% were seen once. Study-wide findings and caveats: Reportedly, spike-specific CD8+ and CD4+ T cell responses achieved substantial breadth once vaccination had taken place. Comparable non-spike TCR breadth was observed in vaccine and placebo recipients.

Source: peripheral blood, taken in a trial of Ad26.COV2.S vaccine versus placebo. The chain recombines TRBV27 with TRBJ2-6, with 13 nucleotides matching TRBD2. The TCR was taken from a person aged 18-65 years who received the Ad26.COV2.S COVID-19 vaccine or a placebo. CDR3 coding DNA: TGTGCCAGCAGTCCCCGACTAGCGGGGGGCTCTGGGGCCAACGTCCTGACTTTC. Translating gives CASSPRLAGGSGANVLTF.